These 26 T cell receptor beta chains were all obtained from the same sample, sequenced in a study of T cells after yellow fever vaccination. One entry per CDR3 protein, called by TCRdb with MiXCR from the 5' RACE reads. Of 150,000 to 200,000 distinct CDR3 sequences listed, 11% are singletons. This specimen consisted of CD8+ T cells sorted from PBMCs, obtained 15 days after the yellow fever booster vaccination. Every receptor here comes from a man younger than 30 who received the YFV17D yellow fever vaccine.

The chain has TRBV14 and TRBJ2-1; possible D gene TRBD1, 5 bases. Germline V gene lookup returns CDR1 SGHDN and CDR2 FVKESK. V was clipped by 3 bases and J by 3 bases, with 12 bases between them. The CDR3 contains 15 residues. The CDR3 region is CASSHRVSGYNEQFF. CDR3 DNA sequence: TGTGCCAGCAGCCACAGGGTTTCTGGCTACAATGAGCAGTTCTTC.

The rearrangement uses TRBV3-2 and TRBJ2-7. TRBV3-2 is recorded as a pseudogene. The CDR3 has 14 residues. Here the CDR3 reads CASSLSSEVYEQYV. CDR3 bases: TGTGCCAGCAGCCTTTCTAGCGAGGTCTACGAGCAGTACGTC.

In its sample, this clonotype was seen once. The rearrangement links TRBV19 to TRBJ2-3, with TRBD1 matching 9 bases. This CDR3 is 17 amino acids long. The germline gives CDR1 LNHDA, CDR2 SQIVND (reference sequence). Trimming at V came to 10 bases and at J to 4 bases, leaving 18 bases not matched to a gene. CDR3 residues: CATGEVGTGMFADTQYF. The CDR3, as DNA: TGTGCCACCGGAGAGGTAGGGACAGGGATGTTCGCAGATACGCAGTATTTT. The full variable domain, with the rest looked up from reference TRBV19 and TRBJ2-3, is DGGITQSPKYLFRKEGQNVTLSCEQNLNHDAMYWYRQDPGQGLRLIYYSQIVNDFQKGDIAEGYSVSREKKESFPLTVTSAQKNPTAFYLCATGEVGTGMFADTQYFGPGTRLTVL.

The chain joins TRBV30 to TRBJ2-2; no reliable D call. Trimming left V 0 bases short and J 11 bases short, with 7 bases between. Germline loops: CDR1 GTSNPN, CDR2 SVGIG (reference sequence). The CDR3 is 11 residues long. For the CDR3, the DNA is TGTGCCTGGAGTGTACCCCCAGAGCTGTTTTTT. It is translated as CAWSVPPELFF.

This clonotype was observed a few times. J is TRBJ2-3 and V is TRBV30; D unclear. This CDR3 region has 14 residues. Germline V gene data show CDR1 as GTSNPN and CDR2 as SVGIG (reference sequence). Trimming pared 3 bases from V and 0 bases from J, leaving 10 bases between. The CDR3 protein is CAWRSSYSTDTQYF. In nucleotides, the CDR3 is TGTGCCTGGAGGTCCAGCTATAGCACAGATACGCAGTATTTT. Based on the CDR3 plus reference TRBV30 and TRBJ2-3, the full variable domain is SQTIHQWPATLVQPVGSPLSLECTVEGTSNPNLYWYRQAAGRGLQLLFYSVGIGQISSEVPQNLSASRPQDRQFILSSKKLLLSDSGFYLCAWRSSYSTDTQYFGPGTRLTVL.

In its sample, this clonotype was seen a few times. The chain has TRBV19 and TRBJ1-2; tentative D call: TRBD1 (5 bases). CDR1 is LNHDA and CDR2 is SQIVND in the germline V gene (reference sequence). The CDR3 is 12 amino acids. V lost 8 bases, J lost 4 bases, and 11 bases lay in between. CDR3 protein: CASETETYGYTF. CDR3 nucleotides: TGTGCCAGTGAGACAGAGACCTATGGCTACACCTTC. The whole variable domain, remainder taken from reference TRBV19 and TRBJ1-2, is DGGITQSPKYLFRKEGQNVTLSCEQNLNHDAMYWYRQDPGQGLRLIYYSQIVNDFQKGDIAEGYSVSREKKESFPLTVTSAQKNPTAFYLCASETETYGYTFGSGTRLTVV.

This clonotype was seen more than once but under ten times. CDR3 sequence (DNA): TGTGCCAGCAGTTACGCAGCGGATGGCTACACCTTC. The encoded protein is CASSYAADGYTF. The J gene is TRBJ1-2, the V gene TRBV6-2 or TRBV6-3; no firm D call. CDR1 MNHEY and CDR2 SVGEGT come from the germline V gene. V was shortened by 2 bases and J by 6 bases, with 7 bases between the two germline ends. CDR3 size: 12 residues.

In this sample, this clonotype turned up a few times. The chain carries TRBV5-6 and TRBJ2-6; the D gene is possibly TRBD2 (6 bases). This CDR3 is built from 18 residues. The ends were cut back, 3 bases at V and 0 bases at J, with 16 bases in the middle. The germline V gene encodes CDR1 SGHDT and CDR2 YYEEEE. CDR3: CASSYGGLYYSGANVLTF. The CDR3, as DNA: TGTGCCAGCAGCTATGGTGGACTATACTACTCTGGGGCCAACGTCCTGACTTTC. The full variable domain, completed using reference TRBV5-6 and TRBJ2-6, is DAGVTQSPTHLIKTRGQQVTLRCSPKSGHDTVSWYQQALGQGPQFIFQYYEEEERQRGNFPDRFSGHQFPNYSSELNVNALLLGDSALYLCASSYGGLYYSGANVLTFGAGSRLTVL.

V and J are TRBV6-6 and TRBJ1-4, with a weak D call TRBD1 (5 bases). The CDR3 is 15 amino acids. Germline V gene data show CDR1 as MNHNY and CDR2 as SVGAGI (reference sequence). V lost 7 bases, J lost 6 bases, and 18 bases lay in between. The CDR3 region has the DNA TGTGCCAGCACTCCAGGGCGATTATTGGATGAAAAACTGTTTTTT. As protein: CASTPGRLLDEKLFF.

The chain carries TRBV5-4 and TRBJ2-2; unclear D gene. The CDR3 is made up of 13 amino acids. V lost 4 bases to trimming and J lost 4 bases, with 8 bases between them. CDR1 and CDR2 from the germline V gene are SGHNT and YYREEE (reference sequence). The CDR3 DNA sequence: TGTGCCAGCAGCCCCCTCCCCACCGGGGAGCTGTTTTTT. Amino acids: CASSPLPTGELFF.

This clonotype was counted many times. This chain uses TRBV7-3 with TRBJ2-7; D is unclear. Trimming stripped 3 bases from V and 0 bases from J, with 6 bases between. The CDR3 is 13 amino acids. CDR1 and CDR2 (germline): SGHTA, FQGTGA. This chain's CDR3 is CASSLSDSYEQYF. The CDR3 bases are TGTGCCAGCAGCTTGTCCGACTCCTACGAGCAGTACTTC.

This rearrangement joins TRBV18 to TRBJ1-1, with no clear D. Per germline, CDR1 KGHSH and CDR2 LQKENI. The CDR3 extends over 14 amino acids. The V end lost 5 bases, the J end lost 1 base, and 11 bases lay between the germline ends. The CDR3 here is CASSSPGENTEAFF. CDR3 nucleotide sequence: TGTGCCAGCTCATCGCCCGGGGAGAACACTGAAGCTTTCTTT.

This clonotype has just a few counts. V gene TRBV7-8 combines with J gene TRBJ2-3; 9 bases match TRBD2. V lost 5 bases, J lost 3 bases, and 15 bases stayed unmatched. The CDR3 spans 18 residues. From germline, CDR1 is SGHVS and CDR2 FQNEAQ. CDR3 amino acids: CASSPSPEPGLATDTQYF. CDR3 sequence (DNA): TGTGCCAGCAGCCCTAGCCCCGAACCGGGACTAGCTACAGATACGCAGTATTTT.

The count of this clonotype is one. The CDR3: CASSLGQMGNEQFF. CDR3 nucleotide sequence: TGCGCCAGCAGCTTAGGACAGATGGGGAATGAGCAGTTCTTC. The V call is TRBV5-1, the J call TRBJ2-1, with D possibly matching TRBD1 (6 bases). Trimming took 2 bases from V and 7 from J, leaving 13 bases between them. The CDR3 runs 14 residues. Germline V CDR1 and CDR2: SGHRS, YFSETQ.

The chain links TRBV13 to TRBJ2-4; the match to TRBD1 covers 10 bases. V shed 5 bases and J 0 bases; nucleotides not matched to a gene: 10. The CDR3 is 18 amino acids. Germline V gene data show CDR1 as PRHDT and CDR2 as FYEKMQ (reference sequence). CDR3 DNA sequence: TGTGCCAGCAGCGAAACCGGGACAGGGGAATTAGCCAAAAACATTCAGTACTTC. Protein: CASSETGTGELAKNIQYF.

V usage is TRBV12-3 or TRBV12-4 and J usage is TRBJ2-5, with D hard to call. V dropped 7 bases and J dropped 0 bases, with 6 bases sitting between them. CDR3 size: 12 residues. The CDR3 sequence: CASNVDQETQYF. The CDR3 nucleotides are TGTGCCAGCAATGTGGACCAAGAGACCCAGTACTTC.

The gene calls are TRBV21-1 and TRBJ2-3; no DNA check was done on the table's D call, TRBD2. TRBV21-1 constitutes a pseudogene. This CDR3 contains 15 residues. In nucleotides, the CDR3 is TGTGCCAGCAGCAAAGCAGCCGGGGGACTGGATACGCAGTATTTT. Translation gives CASSKAAGGLDTQYF.

This clonotype was seen many times. The chain combines TRBV7-8 with TRBJ2-2; the match to TRBD2 covers 7 bases. V was pared by 8 bases and J by 6 bases, with 12 bases of the junction left unmatched. The CDR3 length is 15 residues. Germline V gives CDR1 SGHVS, CDR2 FQNEAQ. CDR3 nucleotide sequence: TGTGCCAGCGCCTTATTTGCGGGGGTGGCCGGGGAGCTGTTTTTT. Translating it yields CASALFAGVAGELFF.

V is TRBV9 and J is TRBJ2-1; D ambiguous. The CDR3 is made up of 14 amino acids. Trimming shortened V by 3 bases and J by 6 bases, and 13 bases separated the two germline ends. Germline V gives CDR1 SGDLS, CDR2 YYNGEE. CDR3 loop: CASSGGREVNEQFF. CDR3 in DNA: TGTGCCAGCAGCGGCGGCAGAGAAGTCAATGAGCAGTTCTTC.

A few counts support this clonotype. The chain uses TRBV7-2 and TRBJ2-3, with 12 bases aligning to TRBD1. The J segment lost 3 bases and the V segment lost 5 bases, leaving 12 bases of the junction unmatched. Germline-derived CDR1 and CDR2 are SGHTA and FQGNSA. CDR3 length: 18 amino acids. The CDR3, as DNA: TGTGCCAGCAGCCGTCCGGGACAGGGGGCGGGGGGAACAGATACGCAGTATTTT. Translated: CASSRPGQGAGGTDTQYF.

The rearrangement joins TRBV9 to TRBJ2-1, with 9 bases lining up with TRBD2. This CDR3 contains 15 residues. V dropped 0 bases and J dropped 7; count of bases not matched to a gene: 5. Germline assignment: CDR1 SGDLS and CDR2 YYNGEE. CDR3 sequence (DNA): TGTGCCAGCAGCGTAGATCGCGGGGGGGTGAATGAGCAGTTCTTC. It encodes CASSVDRGGVNEQFF.

The sample holds a few counts of this clonotype. The chain uses TRBV29-1 and TRBJ2-2; D possibly corresponds to TRBD2 (6 bases). Germline V gene lookup returns CDR1 SQVTM and CDR2 ANQGSEA. This CDR3 contains 13 residues. V lost 7 bases and J 0 bases, leaving 9 bases between the germline ends. Here the CDR3 reads CSGRVANTGELFF. In DNA form, the CDR3 reads TGCAGCGGGAGGGTAGCGAACACCGGGGAGCTGTTTTTT.

The chain combines TRBV27 with TRBJ2-1; TRBD1 agrees at 7 bases. The CDR3 spans 14 residues. The ends lost 5 bases at V and 4 bases at J; junction bases unmatched: 5. CDR1 is MNHEY, CDR2 SMNVEV, per germline (reference sequence). CDR3 protein: CASSRRQGYNEQFF. CDR3 DNA: TGTGCCAGCAGTCGCCGACAGGGATACAATGAGCAGTTCTTC.

This clonotype was seen a few times. This chain links TRBV5-1 with TRBJ2-7; D is possibly TRBD1 (5 bases). Germline V CDR1 and CDR2: SGHRS, YFSETQ. This CDR3 contains 12 residues. V was trimmed by 5 bases and J by 7 bases, leaving 13 bases between them. This CDR3 is CASRQQGREQYF. In DNA form, the CDR3 reads TGCGCCAGCAGGCAGCAGGGTAGGGAGCAGTACTTC.

This clonotype showed up many times. This sequence joins TRBV9 and TRBJ2-5; no reliable D call. The CDR3 covers 14 residues. The V gene's germline CDR1 is SGDLS and CDR2 YYNGEE. V shed 0 bases and J shed 3 bases, with 9 bases lying between them. The CDR3 sequence: CASSVAGLKETQYF. CDR3 nucleotide sequence: TGTGCCAGCAGCGTAGCGGGTTTAAAAGAGACCCAGTACTTC.

V gene TRBV7-3 combines with J gene TRBJ2-3; D possibly corresponds to TRBD1 (6 bases). V was clipped by 3 bases and J by 12 bases, with 19 bases between them. Germline V CDR1 and CDR2: SGHTA, FQGTGA. The CDR3 runs to 14 residues. The CDR3 loop is CASSFGPRDNGQYF. The CDR3 DNA is TGTGCCAGCAGCTTCGGACCCAGGGACAATGGACAGTATTTT.